This T cell receptor beta chain originates from a study of T cell repertoires in cytomegalovirus infection. As for the study in general: It can be stated that public TCR beta signatures indicated CMV infection as well as a matching HLA type. Whole-study results and caveats: Pooled public TCR beta family frequency picked out CMV carriers with the relevant HLA. CMV-specific HLA-C-restricted TCR beta clonotypes dominated the ex vivo response.

Points on this clonotype: Its antigen remains unidentified.

The germline V gene has CDR1 SGHTA and CDR2 FQGNSA. Between the trimmed V and J ends, which lost 5 bases and 5 bases, there was a span of 10 bases. This CDR3 is built from 13 residues. One entry per CDR3 protein, called by TCRdb with MiXCR from the reads. Altogether about half a million distinct CDR3 sequences are present, about two fifths being singletons, with the ten largest covering around 45%. This chain joins TRBV7-2 and TRBJ2-1, with D perhaps matching TRBD2 (5 bases). The sequences come from cultured PBMCs, collected from culture after CMV antigen stimulation. The receptor's source is a human donor in good health (CMV status not recorded). Some clones in this sample may be carry-over from other donors' samples. The DNA of the CDR3 is TGTGCCAGCAGCCTGTACGGGGACAATGAGCAGTTCTTC. Amino acid sequence: CASSLYGDNEQFF.